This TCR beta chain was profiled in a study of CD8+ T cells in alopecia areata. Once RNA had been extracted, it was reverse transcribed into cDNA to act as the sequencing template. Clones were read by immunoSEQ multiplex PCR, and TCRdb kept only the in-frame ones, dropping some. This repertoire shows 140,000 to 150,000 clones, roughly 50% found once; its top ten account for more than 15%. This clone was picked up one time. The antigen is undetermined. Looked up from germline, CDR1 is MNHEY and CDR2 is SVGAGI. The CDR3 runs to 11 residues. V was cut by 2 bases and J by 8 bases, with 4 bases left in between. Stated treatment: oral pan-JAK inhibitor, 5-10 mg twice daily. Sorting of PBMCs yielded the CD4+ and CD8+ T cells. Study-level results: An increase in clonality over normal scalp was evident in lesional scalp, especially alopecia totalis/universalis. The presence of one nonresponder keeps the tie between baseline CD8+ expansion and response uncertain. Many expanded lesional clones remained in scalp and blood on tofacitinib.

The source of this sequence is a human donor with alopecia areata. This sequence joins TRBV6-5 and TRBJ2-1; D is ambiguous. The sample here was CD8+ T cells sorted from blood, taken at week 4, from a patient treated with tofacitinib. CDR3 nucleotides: TGTGCCAGCAGTTACGTGGATGAGCAGTTCTTC. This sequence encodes CASSYVDEQFF.